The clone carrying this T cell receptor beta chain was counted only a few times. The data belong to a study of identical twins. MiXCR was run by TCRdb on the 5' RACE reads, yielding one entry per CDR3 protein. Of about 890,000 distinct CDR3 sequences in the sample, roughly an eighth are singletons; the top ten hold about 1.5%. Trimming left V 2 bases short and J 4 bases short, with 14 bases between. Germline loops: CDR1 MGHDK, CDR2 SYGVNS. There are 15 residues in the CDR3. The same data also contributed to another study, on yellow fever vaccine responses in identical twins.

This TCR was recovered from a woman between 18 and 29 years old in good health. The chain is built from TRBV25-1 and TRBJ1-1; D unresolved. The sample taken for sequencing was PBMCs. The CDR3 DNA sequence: TGTGCCAGCAGTGAAGAGCCGGGGAAAGGCACTGAAGCTTTCTTT. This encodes CASSEEPGKGTEAFF.